This T cell receptor beta chain emerged from a study of shared clonotypes between healthy human individuals. Whole-study context: CD4 naive cells filled three plates per donor, CD4 memory three, CD8 naive two and CD8 memory one.

V was shortened by 3 bases and J by 5 bases, with 5 bases between the two germline ends. Per the germline V gene, CDR1 is MDHEN and CDR2 is SYDVKM. This CDR3 spans 12 amino acids. About this clone itself: Its antigen is as yet unknown.

Overall study findings and caveats: The sharing of approximately 4.6% of naive CD4 clonotypes was seen across a handful of donors. Incomplete sequencing of sorted subsets was indicated by rarefaction despite large depth.

Clones were read by immunoSEQ multiplex PCR, and TCRdb kept only the in-frame ones, dropping some. The sample holds roughly 2.6 million clones, approximately 94% seen once. Sequencing used naive CD4+ T cells sorted from blood. Subset indicated: CD45RA+ positively selected. The chain joins TRBV28 to TRBJ1-5; no firm D call. This receptor was taken from a young man in good health. CDR3 DNA sequence: TGTGCCAGCAGTTTTACGGATCAGCCCCAGCATTTT. This encodes CASSFTDQPQHF.